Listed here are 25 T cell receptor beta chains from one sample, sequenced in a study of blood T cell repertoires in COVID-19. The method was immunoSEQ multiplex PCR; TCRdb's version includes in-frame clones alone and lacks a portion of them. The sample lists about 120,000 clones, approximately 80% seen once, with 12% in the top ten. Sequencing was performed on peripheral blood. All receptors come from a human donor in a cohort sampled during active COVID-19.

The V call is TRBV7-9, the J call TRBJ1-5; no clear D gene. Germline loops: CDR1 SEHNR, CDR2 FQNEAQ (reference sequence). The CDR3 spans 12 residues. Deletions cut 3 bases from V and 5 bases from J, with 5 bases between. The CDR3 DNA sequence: TGTGCCAGCAGCTTCGGGGATCAGCCCCAGCATTTT. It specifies CASSFGDQPQHF.

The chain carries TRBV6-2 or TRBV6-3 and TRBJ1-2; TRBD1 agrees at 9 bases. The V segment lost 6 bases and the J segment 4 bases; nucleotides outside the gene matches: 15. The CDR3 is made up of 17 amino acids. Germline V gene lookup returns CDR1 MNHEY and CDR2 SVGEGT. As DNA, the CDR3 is TGTGCCAGCAGCCCCCTCGACAGGGGGGATTTGGTCTATGGCTACACCTTC. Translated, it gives CASSPLDRGDLVYGYTF.

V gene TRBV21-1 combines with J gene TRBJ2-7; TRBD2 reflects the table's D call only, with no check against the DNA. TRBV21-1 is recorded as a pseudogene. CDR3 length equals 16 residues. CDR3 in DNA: TGTGCCAGCAGCACACCCCTTAGGGCAGGGAGGCACGAGCAGTACTTC. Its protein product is CASSTPLRAGRHEQYF.

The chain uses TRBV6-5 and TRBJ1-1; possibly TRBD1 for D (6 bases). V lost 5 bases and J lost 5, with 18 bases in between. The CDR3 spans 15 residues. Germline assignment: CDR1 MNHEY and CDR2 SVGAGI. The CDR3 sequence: CASSTTGRGGTEAFF. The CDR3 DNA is TGTGCCAGCAGTACCACAGGGAGGGGAGGGACTGAAGCTTTCTTT.

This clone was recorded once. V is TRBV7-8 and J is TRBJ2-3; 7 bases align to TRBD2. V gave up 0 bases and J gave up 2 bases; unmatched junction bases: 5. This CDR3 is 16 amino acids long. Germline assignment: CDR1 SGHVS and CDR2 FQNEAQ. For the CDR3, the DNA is TGTGCCAGCAGCTTAGCAGCGGGGTTTTTCACAGATACGCAGTATTTT. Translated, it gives CASSLAAGFFTDTQYF.

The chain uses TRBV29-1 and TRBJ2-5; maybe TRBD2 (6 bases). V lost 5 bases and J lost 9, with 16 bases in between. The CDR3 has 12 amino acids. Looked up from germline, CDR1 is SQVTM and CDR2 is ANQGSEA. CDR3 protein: CSVPTLPGAQYF. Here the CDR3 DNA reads TGCAGCGTTCCTACACTGCCGGGGGCCCAGTACTTC.

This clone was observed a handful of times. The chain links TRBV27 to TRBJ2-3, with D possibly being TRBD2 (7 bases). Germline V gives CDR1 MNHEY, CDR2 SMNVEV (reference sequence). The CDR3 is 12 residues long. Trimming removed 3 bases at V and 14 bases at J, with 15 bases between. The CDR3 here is CASSFAGAPSYF. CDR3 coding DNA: TGTGCCAGCAGTTTTGCGGGGGCCCCCTCGTATTTT.

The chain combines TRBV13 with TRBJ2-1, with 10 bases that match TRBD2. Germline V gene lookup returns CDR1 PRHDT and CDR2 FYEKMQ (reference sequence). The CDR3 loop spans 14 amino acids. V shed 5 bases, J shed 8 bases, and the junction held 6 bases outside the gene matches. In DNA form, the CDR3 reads TGTGCCAGCAGCGTCGGACTAGCGGACCATGAGCAGTTCTTC. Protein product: CASSVGLADHEQFF.

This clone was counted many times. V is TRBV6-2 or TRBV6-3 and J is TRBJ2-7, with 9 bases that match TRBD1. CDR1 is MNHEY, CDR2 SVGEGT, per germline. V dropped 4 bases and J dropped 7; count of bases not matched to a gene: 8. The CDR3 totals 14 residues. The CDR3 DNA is TGTGCCAGCAGTTTACTACCGACAGGGGGTGAGCAGTACTTC. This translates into CASSLLPTGGEQYF.

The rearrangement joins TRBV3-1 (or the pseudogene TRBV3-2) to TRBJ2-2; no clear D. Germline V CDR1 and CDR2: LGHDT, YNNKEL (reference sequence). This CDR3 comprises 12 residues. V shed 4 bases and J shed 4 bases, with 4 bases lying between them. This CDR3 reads CASSRSTGELFF. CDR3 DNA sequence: TGTGCCAGCAGCCGTAGCACCGGGGAGCTGTTTTTT.

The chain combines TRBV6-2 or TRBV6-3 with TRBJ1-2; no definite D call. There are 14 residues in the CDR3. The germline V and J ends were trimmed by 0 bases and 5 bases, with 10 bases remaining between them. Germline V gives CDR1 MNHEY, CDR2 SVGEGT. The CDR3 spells CASSYSVASYGYTF. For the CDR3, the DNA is TGTGCCAGCAGTTACTCTGTTGCCAGTTATGGCTACACCTTC.

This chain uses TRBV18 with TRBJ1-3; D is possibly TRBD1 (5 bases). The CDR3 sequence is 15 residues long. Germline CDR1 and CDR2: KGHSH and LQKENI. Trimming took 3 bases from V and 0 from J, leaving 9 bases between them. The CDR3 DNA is TGTGCCAGCTCACCCGACAGTACCTCTGGAAACACCATATATTTT. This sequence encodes CASSPDSTSGNTIYF.

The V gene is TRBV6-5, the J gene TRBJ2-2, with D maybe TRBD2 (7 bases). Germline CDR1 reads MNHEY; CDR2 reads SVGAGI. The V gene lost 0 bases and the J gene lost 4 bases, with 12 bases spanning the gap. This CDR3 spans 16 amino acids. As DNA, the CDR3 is TGTGCCAGCAGTTACTCGGGGGGGCGAGGCACCGGGGAGCTGTTTTTT. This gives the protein CASSYSGGRGTGELFF.

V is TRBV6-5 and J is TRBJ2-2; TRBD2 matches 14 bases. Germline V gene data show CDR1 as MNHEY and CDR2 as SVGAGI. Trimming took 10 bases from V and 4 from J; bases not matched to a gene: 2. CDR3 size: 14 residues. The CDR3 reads CATGTSGGTGELFF. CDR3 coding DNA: TGTGCCACTGGGACTAGCGGGGGCACCGGGGAGCTGTTTTTT.

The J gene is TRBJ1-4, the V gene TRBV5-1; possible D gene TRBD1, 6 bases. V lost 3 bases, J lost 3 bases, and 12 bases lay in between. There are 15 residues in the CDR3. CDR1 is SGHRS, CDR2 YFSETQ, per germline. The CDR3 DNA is TGCGCCAGCAGCTCGCAACAGGGTCCTAATGAAAAACTGTTTTTT. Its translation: CASSSQQGPNEKLFF.

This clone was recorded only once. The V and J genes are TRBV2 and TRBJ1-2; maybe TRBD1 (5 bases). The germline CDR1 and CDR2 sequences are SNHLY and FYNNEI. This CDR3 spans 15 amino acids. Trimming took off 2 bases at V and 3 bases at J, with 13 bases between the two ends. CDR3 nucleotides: TGTGCCAGCAGTGAAACTACAGGTACATACTATGGCTACACCTTC. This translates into CASSETTGTYYGYTF.

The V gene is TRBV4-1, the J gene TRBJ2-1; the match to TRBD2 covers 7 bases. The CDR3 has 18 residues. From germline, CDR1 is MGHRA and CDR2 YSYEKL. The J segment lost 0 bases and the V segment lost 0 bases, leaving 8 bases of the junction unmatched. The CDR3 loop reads CASSQDFVGGGSYNEQFF. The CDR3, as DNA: TGCGCCAGCAGCCAAGACTTCGTTGGGGGGGGCTCCTACAATGAGCAGTTCTTC.

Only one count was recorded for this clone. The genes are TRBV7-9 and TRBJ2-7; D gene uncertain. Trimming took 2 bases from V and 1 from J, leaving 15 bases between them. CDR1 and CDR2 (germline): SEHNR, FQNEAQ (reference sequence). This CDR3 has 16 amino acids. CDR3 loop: CASSLPRTTLSYEQYF. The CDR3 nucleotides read TGTGCCAGCAGCTTACCCCGAACTACTCTATCCTACGAGCAGTACTTC.

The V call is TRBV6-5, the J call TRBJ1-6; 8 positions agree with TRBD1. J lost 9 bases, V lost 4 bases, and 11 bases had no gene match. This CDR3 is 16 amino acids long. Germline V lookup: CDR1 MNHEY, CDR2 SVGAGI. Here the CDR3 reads CASSLGAGGGISPLHF. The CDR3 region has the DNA TGTGCCAGCAGTTTAGGGGCAGGGGGCGGAATTTCACCCCTCCACTTT.

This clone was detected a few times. The chain's CDR3 is CASSGHYQETQYF. The CDR3 DNA is TGTGCCAGTAGTGGACACTACCAAGAGACCCAGTACTTC. The chain joins TRBV19 to TRBJ2-5; maybe TRBD1 (5 bases). The germline gives CDR1 LNHDA, CDR2 SQIVND (reference sequence). This CDR3 has 13 residues. V lost 5 bases, J lost 0 bases, and 7 bases lay in between.

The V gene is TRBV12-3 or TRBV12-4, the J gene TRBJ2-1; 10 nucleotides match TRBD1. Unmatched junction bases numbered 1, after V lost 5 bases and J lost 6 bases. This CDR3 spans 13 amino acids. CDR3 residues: CASSGQGGNEQFF. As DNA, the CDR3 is TGTGCCAGCAGTGGACAGGGGGGCAATGAGCAGTTCTTC.

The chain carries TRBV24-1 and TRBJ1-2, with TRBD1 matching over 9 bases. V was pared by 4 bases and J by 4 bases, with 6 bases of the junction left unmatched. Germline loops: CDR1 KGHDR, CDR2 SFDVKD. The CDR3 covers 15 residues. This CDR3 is CATSDRTGETYGYTF. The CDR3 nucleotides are TGTGCCACCAGTGACCGGACAGGGGAAACCTATGGCTACACCTTC.

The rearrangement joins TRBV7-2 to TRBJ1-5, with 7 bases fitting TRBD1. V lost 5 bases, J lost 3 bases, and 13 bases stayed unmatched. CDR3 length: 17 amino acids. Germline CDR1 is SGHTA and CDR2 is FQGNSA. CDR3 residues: CASSPFSGTAFNQPQHF. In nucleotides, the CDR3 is TGTGCCAGCAGCCCTTTTTCCGGGACAGCTTTCAATCAGCCCCAGCATTTT. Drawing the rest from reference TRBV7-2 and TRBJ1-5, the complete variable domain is GAGVSQSPSNKVTEKGKDVELRCDPISGHTALYWYRQSLGQGLEFLIYFQGNSAPDKSGLPSDRFSAERTGGSVSTLTIQRTQQEDSAVYLCASSPFSGTAFNQPQHFGDGTRLSIL.

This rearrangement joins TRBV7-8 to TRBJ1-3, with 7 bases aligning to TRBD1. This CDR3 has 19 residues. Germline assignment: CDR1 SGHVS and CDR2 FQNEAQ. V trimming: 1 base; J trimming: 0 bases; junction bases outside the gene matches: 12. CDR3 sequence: CASSLVTIRQGSSGNTIYF. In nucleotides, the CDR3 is TGTGCCAGCAGCTTAGTGACCATCCGACAGGGAAGCTCTGGAAACACCATATATTTT.

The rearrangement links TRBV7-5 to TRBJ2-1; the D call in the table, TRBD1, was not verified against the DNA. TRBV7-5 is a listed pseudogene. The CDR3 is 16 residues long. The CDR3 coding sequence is TGTGCCAGAAGCTCACAGGGGGCAAGCTCCTACAATGAGCAGTTCTTC. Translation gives CARSSQGASSYNEQFF.